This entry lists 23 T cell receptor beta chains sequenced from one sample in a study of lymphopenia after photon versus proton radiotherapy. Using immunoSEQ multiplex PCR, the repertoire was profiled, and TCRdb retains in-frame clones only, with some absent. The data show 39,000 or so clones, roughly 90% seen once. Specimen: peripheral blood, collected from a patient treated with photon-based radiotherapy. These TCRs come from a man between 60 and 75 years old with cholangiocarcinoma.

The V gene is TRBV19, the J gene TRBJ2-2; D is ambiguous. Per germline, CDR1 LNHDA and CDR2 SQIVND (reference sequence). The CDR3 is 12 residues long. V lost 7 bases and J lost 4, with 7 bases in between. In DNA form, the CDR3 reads TGTGCCAGTAACCCGGGCACCGGGGAGCTGTTTTTT. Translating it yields CASNPGTGELFF. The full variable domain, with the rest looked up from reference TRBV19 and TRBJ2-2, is DGGITQSPKYLFRKEGQNVTLSCEQNLNHDAMYWYRQDPGQGLRLIYYSQIVNDFQKGDIAEGYSVSREKKESFPLTVTSAQKNPTAFYLCASNPGTGELFFGEGSRLTVL.

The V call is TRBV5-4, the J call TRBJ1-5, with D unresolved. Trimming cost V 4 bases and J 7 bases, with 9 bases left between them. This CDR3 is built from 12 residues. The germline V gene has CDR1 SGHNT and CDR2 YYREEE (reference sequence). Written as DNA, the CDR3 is TGTGCCAGCAGCGCGCCGAACCAGCCCCAGCATTTT. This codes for CASSAPNQPQHF.

The CDR3 sequence: CASSRLAGGYEQYF. The CDR3 DNA reads TGTGCCAGCAGCCGATTAGCGGGTGGTTACGAGCAGTACTTC. The chain combines TRBV6-5 with TRBJ2-7; 7 nucleotides agree with TRBD2. V gave up 6 bases and J gave up 4 bases; unmatched junction bases: 9. Looked up from germline, CDR1 is MNHEY and CDR2 is SVGAGI. The CDR3 runs 14 residues.

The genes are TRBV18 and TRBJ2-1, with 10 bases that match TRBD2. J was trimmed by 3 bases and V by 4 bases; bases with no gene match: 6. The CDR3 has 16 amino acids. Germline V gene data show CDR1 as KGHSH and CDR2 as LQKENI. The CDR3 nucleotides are TGTGCCAGCTCACTACAACTAGCGGGAAGCTACAATGAGCAGTTCTTC. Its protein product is CASSLQLAGSYNEQFF.

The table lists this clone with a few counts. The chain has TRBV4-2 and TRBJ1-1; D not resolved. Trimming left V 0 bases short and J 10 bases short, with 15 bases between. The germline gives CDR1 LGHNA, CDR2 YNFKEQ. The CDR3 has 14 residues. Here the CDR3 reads CASSQDWGNGRAFF. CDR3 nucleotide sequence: TGTGCCAGCAGCCAAGATTGGGGAAACGGTAGAGCTTTCTTT.

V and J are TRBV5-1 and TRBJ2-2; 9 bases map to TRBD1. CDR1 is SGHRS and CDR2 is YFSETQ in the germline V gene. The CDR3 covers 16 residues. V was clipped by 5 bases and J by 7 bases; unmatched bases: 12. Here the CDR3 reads CASSFGQGSDGGELFF. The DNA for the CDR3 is TGCGCCAGCAGTTTCGGACAGGGGTCAGACGGCGGGGAGCTGTTTTTT.

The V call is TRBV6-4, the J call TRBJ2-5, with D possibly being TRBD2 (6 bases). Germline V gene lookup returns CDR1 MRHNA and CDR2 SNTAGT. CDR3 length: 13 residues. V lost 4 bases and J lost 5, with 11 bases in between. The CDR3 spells CASSAVAGETQYF. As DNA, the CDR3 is TGTGCCAGCAGTGCGGTCGCGGGGGAGACCCAGTACTTC.

The CDR3 loop is CASSLAFGDRAYNEQFF. In DNA form, the CDR3 reads TGTGCCAGCAGCTTAGCGTTCGGAGACAGGGCCTACAATGAGCAGTTCTTC. This chain connects TRBV7-8 to TRBJ2-1; 7 positions agree with TRBD1. V lost 0 bases, J lost 2 bases, and 7 bases stayed unmatched. Germline assignment: CDR1 SGHVS and CDR2 FQNEAQ. There are 17 residues in the CDR3.

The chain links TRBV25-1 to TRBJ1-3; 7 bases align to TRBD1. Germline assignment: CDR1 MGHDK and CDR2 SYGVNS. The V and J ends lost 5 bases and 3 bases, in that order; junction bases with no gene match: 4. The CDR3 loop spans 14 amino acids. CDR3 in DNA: TGTGCCAGCAGTCTACAGGGGCTTGGAAACACCATATATTTT. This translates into CASSLQGLGNTIYF. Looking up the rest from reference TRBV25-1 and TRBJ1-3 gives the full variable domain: EADIYQTPRYLVIGTGKKITLECSQTMGHDKMYWYQQDPGMELHLIHYSYGVNSTEKGDLSSESTVSRIRTEHFPLTLESARPSHTSQYLCASSLQGLGNTIYFGEGSWLTVV.

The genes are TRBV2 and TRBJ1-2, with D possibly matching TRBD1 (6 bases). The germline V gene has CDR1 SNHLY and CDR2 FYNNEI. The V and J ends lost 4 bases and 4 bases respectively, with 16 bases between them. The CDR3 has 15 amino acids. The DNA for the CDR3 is TGTGCCAGCAGTGTTCTACAGGGAGGGATCTATGGCTACACCTTC. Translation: CASSVLQGGIYGYTF. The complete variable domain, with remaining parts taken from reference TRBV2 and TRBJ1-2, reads EPEVTQTPSHQVTQMGQEVILRCVPISNHLYFYWYRQILGQKVEFLVSFYNNEISEKSEIFDDQFSVERPDGSNFTLKIRSTKLEDSAMYFCASSVLQGGIYGYTFGSGTRLTVV.

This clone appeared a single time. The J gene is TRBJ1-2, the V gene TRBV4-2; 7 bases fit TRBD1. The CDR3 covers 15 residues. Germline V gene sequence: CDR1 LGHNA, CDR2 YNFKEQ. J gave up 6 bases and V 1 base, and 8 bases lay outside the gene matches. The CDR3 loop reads CASSQGLEGAHGYTF. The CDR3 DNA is TGTGCCAGCAGCCAAGGATTGGAGGGGGCCCATGGCTACACCTTC.

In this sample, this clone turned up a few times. Here the CDR3 reads CASSLAGGSGNEKLFF. The CDR3 DNA follows: TGTGCCAGCAGCTTAGCAGGGGGCTCGGGTAATGAAAAACTGTTTTTT. The chain has TRBV7-2 and TRBJ1-4; 7 nucleotides line up with TRBD1. CDR1 and CDR2 from the germline V gene are SGHTA and FQGNSA. The trim removed 0 bases at V and 4 bases at J, leaving 5 bases unmatched. The CDR3 spans 16 residues.

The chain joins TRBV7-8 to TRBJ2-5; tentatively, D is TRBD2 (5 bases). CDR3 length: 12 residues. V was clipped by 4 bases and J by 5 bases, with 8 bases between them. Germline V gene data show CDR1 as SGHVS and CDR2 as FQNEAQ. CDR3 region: CASSSTGETQYF. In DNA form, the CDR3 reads TGTGCCAGCAGCTCGACGGGGGAGACCCAGTACTTC.

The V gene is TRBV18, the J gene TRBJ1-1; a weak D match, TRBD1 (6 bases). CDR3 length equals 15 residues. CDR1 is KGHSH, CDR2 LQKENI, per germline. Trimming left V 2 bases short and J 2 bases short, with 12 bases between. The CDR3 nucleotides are TGTGCCAGCTCACCAAACGGACAGCTTAACACTGAAGCTTTCTTT. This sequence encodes CASSPNGQLNTEAFF.

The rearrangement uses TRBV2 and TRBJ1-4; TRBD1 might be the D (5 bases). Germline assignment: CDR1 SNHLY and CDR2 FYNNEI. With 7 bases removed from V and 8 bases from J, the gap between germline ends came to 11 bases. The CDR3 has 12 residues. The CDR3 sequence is CASTQENEKLFF. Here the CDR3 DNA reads TGTGCCAGCACACAGGAGAACGAAAAACTGTTTTTT. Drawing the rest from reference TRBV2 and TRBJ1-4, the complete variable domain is EPEVTQTPSHQVTQMGQEVILRCVPISNHLYFYWYRQILGQKVEFLVSFYNNEISEKSEIFDDQFSVERPDGSNFTLKIRSTKLEDSAMYFCASTQENEKLFFGSGTQLSVL.

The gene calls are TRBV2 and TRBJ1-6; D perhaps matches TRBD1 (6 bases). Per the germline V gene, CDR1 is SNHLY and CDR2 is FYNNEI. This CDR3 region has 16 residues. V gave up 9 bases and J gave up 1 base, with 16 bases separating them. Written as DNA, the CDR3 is TGTGCCAGTAAGACAGGCTTGGGTTCCTATAATTCACCCCTCCACTTT. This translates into CASKTGLGSYNSPLHF. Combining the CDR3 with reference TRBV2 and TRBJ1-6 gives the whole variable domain EPEVTQTPSHQVTQMGQEVILRCVPISNHLYFYWYRQILGQKVEFLVSFYNNEISEKSEIFDDQFSVERPDGSNFTLKIRSTKLEDSAMYFCASKTGLGSYNSPLHFGNGTRLTVT.

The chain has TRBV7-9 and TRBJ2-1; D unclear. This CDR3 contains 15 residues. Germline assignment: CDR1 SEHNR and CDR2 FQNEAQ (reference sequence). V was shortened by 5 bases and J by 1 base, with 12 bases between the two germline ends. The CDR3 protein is CASSAYTYSYNEQFF. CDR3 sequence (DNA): TGTGCCAGCAGCGCCTACACCTATTCCTACAATGAGCAGTTCTTC.

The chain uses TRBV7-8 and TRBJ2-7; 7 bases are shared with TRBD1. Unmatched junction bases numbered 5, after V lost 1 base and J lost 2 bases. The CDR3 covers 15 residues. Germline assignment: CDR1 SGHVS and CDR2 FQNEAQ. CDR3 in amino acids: CASSLGRTGTYEQYF. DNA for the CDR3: TGTGCCAGCAGCTTAGGTAGGACAGGCACCTACGAGCAGTACTTC.

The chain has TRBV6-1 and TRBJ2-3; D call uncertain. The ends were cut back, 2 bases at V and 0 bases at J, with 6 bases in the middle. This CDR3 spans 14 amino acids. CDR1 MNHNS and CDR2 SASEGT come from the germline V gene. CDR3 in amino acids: CASSELASTDTQYF. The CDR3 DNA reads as TGTGCCAGCAGTGAATTGGCTAGCACAGATACGCAGTATTTT.

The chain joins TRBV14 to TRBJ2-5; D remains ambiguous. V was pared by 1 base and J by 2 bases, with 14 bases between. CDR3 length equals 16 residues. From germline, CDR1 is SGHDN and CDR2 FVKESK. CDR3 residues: CASSQVLGLGQETQYF. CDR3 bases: TGTGCCAGCAGCCAAGTTCTGGGCTTAGGACAAGAGACCCAGTACTTC.

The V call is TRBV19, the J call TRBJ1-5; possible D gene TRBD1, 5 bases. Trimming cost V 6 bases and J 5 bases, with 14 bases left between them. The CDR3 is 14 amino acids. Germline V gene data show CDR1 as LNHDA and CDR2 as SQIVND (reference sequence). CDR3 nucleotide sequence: TGTGCCAGTAGAGTTCGGGACTCTCATCAGCCCCAGCATTTT. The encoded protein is CASRVRDSHQPQHF.

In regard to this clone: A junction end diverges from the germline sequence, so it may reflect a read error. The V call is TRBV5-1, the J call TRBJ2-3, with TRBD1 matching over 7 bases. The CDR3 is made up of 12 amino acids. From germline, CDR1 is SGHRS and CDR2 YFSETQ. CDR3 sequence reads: CASSLPGQPASF. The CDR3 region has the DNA TGCGCCAGCAGCTTACCGGGACAGCCTGCTTCATTT. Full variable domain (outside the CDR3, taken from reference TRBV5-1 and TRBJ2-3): KAGVTQTPRYLIKTRGQQVTLSCSPISGHRSVSWYQQTPGQGLQFLFEYFSETQRNKGNFPGRFSGRQFSNSRSEMNVSTLELGDSALYLCASSLPGQPASFGPGTRLTVL.

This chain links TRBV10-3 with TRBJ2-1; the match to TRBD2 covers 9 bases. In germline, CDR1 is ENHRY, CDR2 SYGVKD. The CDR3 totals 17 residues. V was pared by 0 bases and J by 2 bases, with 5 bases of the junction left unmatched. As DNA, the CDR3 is TGTGCCATCAGTGAGTCTGTAGCGGGAGCCCCCTACAATGAGCAGTTCTTC. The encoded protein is CAISESVAGAPYNEQFF.